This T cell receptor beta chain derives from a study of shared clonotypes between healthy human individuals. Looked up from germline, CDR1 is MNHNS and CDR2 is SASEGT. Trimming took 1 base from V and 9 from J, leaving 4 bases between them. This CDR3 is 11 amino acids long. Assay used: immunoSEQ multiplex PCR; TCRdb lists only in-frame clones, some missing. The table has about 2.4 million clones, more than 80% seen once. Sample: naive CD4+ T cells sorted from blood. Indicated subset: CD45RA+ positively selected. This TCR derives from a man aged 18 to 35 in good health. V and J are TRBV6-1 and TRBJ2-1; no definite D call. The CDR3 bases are TGTGCCAGCAGTGAAGTTATTGAGCAGTTCTTC. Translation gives CASSEVIEQFF.